Detailed here is one TCR beta chain. This sample is part of a study of blood T cell repertoires in COVID-19. Study in general: The samples span acute and convalescent COVID-19 from the United States, Italy and Spain.

Here immunoSEQ multiplex PCR was the method, and the copy in TCRdb shows in-frame clones only, minus some. The sample has 52,000 or so clones; about four fifths are singletons. This TCR was recovered from a human donor in a cohort sampled during active COVID-19. Sequencing input: peripheral blood.

The CDR3 coding sequence is TGTGCCAGCAGAACCGGGACAGCGAATCAGCCCCAGCATTTT. Protein product: CASRTGTANQPQHF. The chain carries TRBV28 and TRBJ1-5; TRBD1 aligns across 7 bases. The CDR3 sequence is 14 residues long. In germline, CDR1 is MDHEN, CDR2 SYDVKM. V lost 6 bases and J lost 4; bases outside the gene matches: 6. The full variable domain, its missing parts supplied by reference TRBV28 and TRBJ1-5, is DVKVTQSSRYLVKRTGEKVFLECVQDMDHENMFWYRQDPGLGLRLIYFSYDVKMKEKGDIPEGYSVSREKKERFSLILESASTNQTSMYLCASRTGTANQPQHFGDGTRLSIL.